This T cell receptor beta chain was captured in a study of regulatory T cells in long-lasting Graves disease. The study, taken as a whole, reports: Persistent Graves' patients possessed reduced TCR diversity relative to recently diagnosed ones.

Arm-PCR of CDR3 regions with iRepertoire HTBI primers generated TCR beta libraries. In the source study's methods: Detected in the samples were just over 60 TRBV and more than 11 TRBJ segments. TCRdb used MiXCR to reprocess the multiplex PCR reads, holding one entry per CDR3 protein. The V and J calls were not made by the authors but by TCRdb's processing. This table has 380,000 or so distinct CDR3 sequences, around 15% appearing once. This clonotype showed up many times. What it binds is unknown. Time point indicated: newly diagnosed GD, antithyroid drugs for less than 3 months. The TCR library used RNA extracted from PBMCs. The ends lost 5 bases at V and 8 bases at J; junction bases unmatched: 6. The germline gives CDR1 DFQATT, CDR2 SNEGSKA (reference sequence). This CDR3 is 12 amino acids long. Another study also made use of these data, one on T cells in Graves' hyperthyroidism and ophthalmopathy. This second report adds: Recently diagnosed hyperthyroidism of less than 2 months' duration affected patients aged 18 to 65. Most thyroid clonotypes with frequency above 0.001 were detected in blood.

This TCR was recovered from a woman under 30 with Graves disease. The source material was peripheral blood mononuclear cells (PBMCs), sampled at new diagnosis, from a patient treated with antithyroid drugs. J is TRBJ2-1 and V is TRBV20-1; 7 bases match TRBD1. DNA for the CDR3: TGCAGTGCTTCCCGACAGGGCCATGAGCAGTTCTTC. Residues: CSASRQGHEQFF.